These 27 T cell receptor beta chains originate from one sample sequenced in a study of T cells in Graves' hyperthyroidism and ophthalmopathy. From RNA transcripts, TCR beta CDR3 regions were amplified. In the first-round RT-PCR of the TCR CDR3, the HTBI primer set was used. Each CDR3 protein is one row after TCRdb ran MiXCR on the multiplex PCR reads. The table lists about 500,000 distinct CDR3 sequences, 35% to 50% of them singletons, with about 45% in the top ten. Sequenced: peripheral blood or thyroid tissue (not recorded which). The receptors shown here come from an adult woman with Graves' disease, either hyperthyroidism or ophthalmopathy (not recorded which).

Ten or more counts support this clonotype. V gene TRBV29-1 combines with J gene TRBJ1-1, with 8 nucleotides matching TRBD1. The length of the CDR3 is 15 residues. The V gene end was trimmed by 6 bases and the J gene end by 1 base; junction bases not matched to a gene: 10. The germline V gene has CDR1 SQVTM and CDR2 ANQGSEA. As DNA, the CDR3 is TGCAGCGTGGCGACCCGAGGACAGGGGAACACTGAAGCTTTCTTT. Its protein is CSVATRGQGNTEAFF.

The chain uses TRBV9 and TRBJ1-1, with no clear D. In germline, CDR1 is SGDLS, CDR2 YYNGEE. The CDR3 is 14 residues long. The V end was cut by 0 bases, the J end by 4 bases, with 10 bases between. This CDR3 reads CASSVGTGRTEAFF. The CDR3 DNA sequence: TGTGCCAGCAGCGTAGGAACCGGACGCACTGAAGCTTTCTTT.

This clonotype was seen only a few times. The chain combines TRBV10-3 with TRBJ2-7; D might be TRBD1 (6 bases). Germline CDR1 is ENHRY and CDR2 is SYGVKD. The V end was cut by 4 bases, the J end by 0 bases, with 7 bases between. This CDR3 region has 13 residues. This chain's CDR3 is CAISGQASYEQYF. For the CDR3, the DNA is TGTGCCATCAGTGGACAGGCCTCCTACGAGCAGTACTTC.

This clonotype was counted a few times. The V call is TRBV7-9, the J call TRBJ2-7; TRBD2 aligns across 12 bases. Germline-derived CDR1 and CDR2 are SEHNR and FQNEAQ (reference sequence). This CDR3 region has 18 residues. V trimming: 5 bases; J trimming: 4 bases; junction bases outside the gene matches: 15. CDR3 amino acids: CASSPPSGRAAPPYEQYF. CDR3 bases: TGTGCCAGCAGCCCCCCTAGCGGGAGGGCCGCTCCCCCGTACGAGCAGTACTTC.

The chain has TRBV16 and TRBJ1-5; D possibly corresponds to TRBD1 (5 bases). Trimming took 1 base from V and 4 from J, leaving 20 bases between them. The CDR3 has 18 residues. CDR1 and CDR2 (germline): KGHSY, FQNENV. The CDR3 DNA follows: TGTGCCAGCAGCCAATTTGGGGGGAGCAGAGAAGTTAATCAGCCCCAGCATTTT. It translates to CASSQFGGSREVNQPQHF.

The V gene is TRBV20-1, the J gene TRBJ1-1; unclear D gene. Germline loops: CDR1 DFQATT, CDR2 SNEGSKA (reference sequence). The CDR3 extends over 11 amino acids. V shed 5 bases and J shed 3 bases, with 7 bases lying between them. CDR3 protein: CSAYLDTEAFF. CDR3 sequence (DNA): TGCAGTGCTTATCTCGACACTGAAGCTTTCTTT.

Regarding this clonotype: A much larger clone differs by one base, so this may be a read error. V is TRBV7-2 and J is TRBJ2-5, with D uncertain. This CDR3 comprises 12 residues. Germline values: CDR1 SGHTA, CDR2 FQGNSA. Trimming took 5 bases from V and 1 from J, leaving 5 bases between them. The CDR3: CASSKCQETQYF. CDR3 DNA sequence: TGTGCCAGCAGCAAGTGCCAAGAGACCCAGTACTTC.

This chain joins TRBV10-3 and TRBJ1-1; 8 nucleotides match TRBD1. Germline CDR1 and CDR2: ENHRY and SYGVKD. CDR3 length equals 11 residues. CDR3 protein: CAMDRDTEAFF. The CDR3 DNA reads TGTGCTATGGACAGGGACACTGAAGCTTTCTTT.

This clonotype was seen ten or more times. The CDR3 coding sequence is TGTGCCAGCAGCTTAGGCGCCCGGACCATTTCCTACGAGCAGTACTTC. Translation: CASSLGARTISYEQYF. This chain connects TRBV7-9 to TRBJ2-7; D call uncertain. V was cut by 1 base and J by 1 base, with 14 bases left in between. This CDR3 is built from 16 residues. CDR1 is SEHNR, CDR2 FQNEAQ, per germline (reference sequence).

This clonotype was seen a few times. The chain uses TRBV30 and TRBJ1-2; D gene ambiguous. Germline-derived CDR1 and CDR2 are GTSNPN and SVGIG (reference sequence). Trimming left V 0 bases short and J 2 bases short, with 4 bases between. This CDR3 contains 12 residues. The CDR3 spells CAWSVTNYGYTF. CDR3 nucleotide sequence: TGTGCCTGGAGTGTTACGAACTATGGCTACACCTTC. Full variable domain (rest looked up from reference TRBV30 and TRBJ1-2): SQTIHQWPATLVQPVGSPLSLECTVEGTSNPNLYWYRQAAGRGLQLLFYSVGIGQISSEVPQNLSASRPQDRQFILSSKKLLLSDSGFYLCAWSVTNYGYTFGSGTRLTVV.

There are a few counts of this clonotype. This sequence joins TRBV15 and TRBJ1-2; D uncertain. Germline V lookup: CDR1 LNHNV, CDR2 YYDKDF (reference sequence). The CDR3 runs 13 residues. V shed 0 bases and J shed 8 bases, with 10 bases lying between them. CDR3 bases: TGTGCCACCAGCAGAGATGGGGTGGAAGGCTACACCTTC. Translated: CATSRDGVEGYTF.

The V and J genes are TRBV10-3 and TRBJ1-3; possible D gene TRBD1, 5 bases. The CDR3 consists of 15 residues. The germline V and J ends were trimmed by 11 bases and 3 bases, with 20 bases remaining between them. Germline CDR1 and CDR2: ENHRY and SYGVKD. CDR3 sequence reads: CAVRGDGSRGNTIYF. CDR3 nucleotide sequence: TGTGCCGTGCGAGGGGACGGGTCTCGTGGAAACACCATATATTTT.

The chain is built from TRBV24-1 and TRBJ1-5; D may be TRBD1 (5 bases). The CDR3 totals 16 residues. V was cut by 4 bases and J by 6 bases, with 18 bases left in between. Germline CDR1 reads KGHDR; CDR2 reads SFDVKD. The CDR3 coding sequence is TGTGCCACCAGTGACAACGTGGGGCAGGTCGGTCAGCCCCAGCATTTT. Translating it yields CATSDNVGQVGQPQHF.

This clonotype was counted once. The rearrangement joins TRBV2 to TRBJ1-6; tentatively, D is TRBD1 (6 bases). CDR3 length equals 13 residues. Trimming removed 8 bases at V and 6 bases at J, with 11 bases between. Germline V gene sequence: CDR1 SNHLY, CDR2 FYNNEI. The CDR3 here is CASQTGFNSPLHF. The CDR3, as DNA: TGTGCCAGCCAGACAGGTTTTAATTCACCCCTCCACTTT.

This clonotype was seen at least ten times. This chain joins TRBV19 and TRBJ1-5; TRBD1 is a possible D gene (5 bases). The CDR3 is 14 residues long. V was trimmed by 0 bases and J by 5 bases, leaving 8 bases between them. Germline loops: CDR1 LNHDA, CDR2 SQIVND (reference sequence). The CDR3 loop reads CASSIEGVDQPQHF. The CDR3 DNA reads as TGTGCCAGTAGTATAGAAGGGGTGGATCAGCCCCAGCATTTT.

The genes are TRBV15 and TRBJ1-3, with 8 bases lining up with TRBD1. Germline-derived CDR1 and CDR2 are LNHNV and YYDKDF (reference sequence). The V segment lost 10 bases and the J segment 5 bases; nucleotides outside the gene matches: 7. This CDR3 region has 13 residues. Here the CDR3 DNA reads TGTGCCAGCCACGACAGGGGCAGAAACACCATATATTTT. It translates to CASHDRGRNTIYF.

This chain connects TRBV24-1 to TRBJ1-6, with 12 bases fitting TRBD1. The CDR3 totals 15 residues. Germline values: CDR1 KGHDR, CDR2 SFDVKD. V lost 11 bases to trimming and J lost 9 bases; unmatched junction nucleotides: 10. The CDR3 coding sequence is TGTGCCAGCTCACCGGGACAGGGGGCTGGTTCACCCCTCCACTTT. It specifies CASSPGQGAGSPLHF.

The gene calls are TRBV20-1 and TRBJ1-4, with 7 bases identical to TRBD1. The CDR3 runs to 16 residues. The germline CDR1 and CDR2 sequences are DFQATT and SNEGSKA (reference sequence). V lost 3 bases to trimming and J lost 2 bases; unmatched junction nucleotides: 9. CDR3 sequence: CSASPGTDGTNEKLFF. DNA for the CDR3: TGCAGTGCTAGCCCCGGGACAGATGGGACTAATGAAAAACTGTTTTTT.

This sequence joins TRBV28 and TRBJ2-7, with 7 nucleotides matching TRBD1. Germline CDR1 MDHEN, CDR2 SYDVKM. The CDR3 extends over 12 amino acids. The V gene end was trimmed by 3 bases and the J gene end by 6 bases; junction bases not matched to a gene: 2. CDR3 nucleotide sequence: TGTGCCAGCAGTTTCGGGACAGCCGAGCAGTACTTC. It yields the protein CASSFGTAEQYF.

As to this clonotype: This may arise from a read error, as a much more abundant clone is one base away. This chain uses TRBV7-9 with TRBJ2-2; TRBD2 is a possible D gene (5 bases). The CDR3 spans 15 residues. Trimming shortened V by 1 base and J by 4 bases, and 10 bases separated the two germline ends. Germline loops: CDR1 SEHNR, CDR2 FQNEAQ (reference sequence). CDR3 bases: TGTGCCAGCAGCTTAGGGACTCAAATCACCGGGGAGCTGTTTTTT. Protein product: CASSLGTQITGELFF.

Here the CDR3 DNA reads TGCGCCAGCAGCCCGGTCGGGACAGGGGGAACCGAGCAGTACTTC. This sequence encodes CASSPVGTGGTEQYF. The chain combines TRBV5-1 with TRBJ2-7; 11 bases line up with TRBD1. V lost 4 bases, J lost 6 bases, and 9 bases stayed unmatched. The CDR3 runs to 15 residues. Germline loops: CDR1 SGHRS, CDR2 YFSETQ.

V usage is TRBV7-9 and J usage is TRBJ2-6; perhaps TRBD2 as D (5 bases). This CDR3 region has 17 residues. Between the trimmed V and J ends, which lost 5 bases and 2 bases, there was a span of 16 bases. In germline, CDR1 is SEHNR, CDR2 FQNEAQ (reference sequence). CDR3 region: CASSPLGVLAGANVLTF. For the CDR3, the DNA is TGTGCCAGCAGCCCCCTAGGAGTACTAGCTGGGGCCAACGTCCTGACTTTC.

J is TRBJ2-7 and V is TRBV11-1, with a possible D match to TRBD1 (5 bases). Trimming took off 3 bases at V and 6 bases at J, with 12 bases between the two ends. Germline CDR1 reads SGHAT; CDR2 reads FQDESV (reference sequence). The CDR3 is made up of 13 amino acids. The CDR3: CASSFSSDSEQYF. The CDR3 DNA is TGTGCCAGCAGCTTTAGTTCCGACAGCGAGCAGTACTTC.

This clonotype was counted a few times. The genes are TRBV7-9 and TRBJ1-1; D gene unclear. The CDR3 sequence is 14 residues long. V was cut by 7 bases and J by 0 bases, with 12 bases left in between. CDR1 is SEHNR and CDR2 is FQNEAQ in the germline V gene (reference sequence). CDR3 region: CASTVIEVNTEAFF. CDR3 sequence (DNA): TGTGCCAGCACCGTTATCGAGGTGAACACTGAAGCTTTCTTT.

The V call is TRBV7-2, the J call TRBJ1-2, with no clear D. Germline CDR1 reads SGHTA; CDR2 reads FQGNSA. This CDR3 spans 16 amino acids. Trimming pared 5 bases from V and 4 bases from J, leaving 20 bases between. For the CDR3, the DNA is TGTGCCAGCAGCCCAGTGGGCGCGGGAGCGGCCTATGGCTACACCTTC. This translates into CASSPVGAGAAYGYTF.

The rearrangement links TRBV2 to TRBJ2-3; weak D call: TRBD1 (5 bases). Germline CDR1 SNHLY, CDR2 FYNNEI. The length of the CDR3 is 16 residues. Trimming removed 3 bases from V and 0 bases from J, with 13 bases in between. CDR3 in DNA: TGTGCCAGCAGTGACCCTCGGACACCCAGCACAGATACGCAGTATTTT. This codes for CASSDPRTPSTDTQYF.

Here the CDR3 DNA reads TGTGCCATCAGTGCGCAGGGGGGGCCTAAAGAGACCCAGTACTTC. It is translated as CAISAQGGPKETQYF. The rearrangement joins TRBV10-3 to TRBJ2-5; D may match TRBD1 or TRBD2 (7 bases each). CDR3 length: 15 amino acids. Germline CDR1 reads ENHRY; CDR2 reads SYGVKD. The V end was cut by 4 bases, the J end by 3 bases, with 15 bases between.